The 2 T cell receptor beta chains listed next were all sequenced from one sample in a study of blood T cell repertoires in COVID-19 (TCRdb year 2020). Library preparation employed the immunoSEQ multiplex PCR assay. The table was pulled from immuneACCESS by TCRdb, which kept in-frame rearrangements only. Such tables lose some clones; where checked, under half of the loss comes from unresolved V genes, and the rest has no known cause. Here the sample has approximately 280,000 clones; about 88% occur a single time. The ten largest clones represent 1.4% to 1.5% of the sample. Input material: peripheral blood. All receptors come from a human donor with COVID-19, enrolled during active disease. The donor label of this sample is uncertain.

The chain carries TRBV27 and TRBJ2-2; TRBD1 agrees at 11 bases. V shed 6 bases and J 5 bases; nucleotides not matched to a gene: 5. CDR1 MNHEY and CDR2 SMNVEV come from the germline V gene (reference sequence). The CDR3 is made up of 15 amino acids. CDR3 coding DNA: TGTGCCAGCAGCTCCGGGACAGGGGGAACCGGGGAGCTGTTTTTT. This sequence encodes CASSSGTGGTGELFF.

The chain combines TRBV5-4 with TRBJ2-2; D remains unclear. V lost 1 base and J lost 4, with 5 bases in between. Germline-derived CDR1 and CDR2 are SGHNT and YYREEE (reference sequence). The CDR3 is 13 residues long. The CDR3 spells CASSLSGTGELFF. The CDR3 DNA follows: TGTGCCAGCAGCTTGTCGGGCACCGGGGAGCTGTTTTTT.